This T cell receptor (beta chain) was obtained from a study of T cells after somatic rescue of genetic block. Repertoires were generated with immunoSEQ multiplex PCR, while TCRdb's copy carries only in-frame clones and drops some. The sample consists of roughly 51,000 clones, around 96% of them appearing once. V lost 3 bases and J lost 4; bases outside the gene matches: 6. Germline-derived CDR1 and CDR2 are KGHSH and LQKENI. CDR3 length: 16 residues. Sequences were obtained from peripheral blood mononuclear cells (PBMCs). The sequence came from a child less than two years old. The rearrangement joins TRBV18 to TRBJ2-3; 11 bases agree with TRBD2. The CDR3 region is CASSPPTSGVSDTQYF. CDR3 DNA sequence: TGTGCCAGCTCACCCCCGACTAGCGGGGTGTCAGATACGCAGTATTTT.